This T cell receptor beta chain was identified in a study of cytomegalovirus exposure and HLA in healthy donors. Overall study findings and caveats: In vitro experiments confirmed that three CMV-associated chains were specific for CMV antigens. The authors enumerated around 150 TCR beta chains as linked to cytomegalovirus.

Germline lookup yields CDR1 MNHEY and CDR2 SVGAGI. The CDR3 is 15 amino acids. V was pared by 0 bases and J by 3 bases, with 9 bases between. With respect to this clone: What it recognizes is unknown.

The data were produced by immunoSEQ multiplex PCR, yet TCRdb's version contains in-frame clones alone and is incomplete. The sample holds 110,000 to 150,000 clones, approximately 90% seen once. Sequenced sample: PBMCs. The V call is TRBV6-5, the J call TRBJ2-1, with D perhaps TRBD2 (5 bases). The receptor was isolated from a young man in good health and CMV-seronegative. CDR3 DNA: TGTGCCAGCAGTTACTCAGTGGCGGGCTACAATGAGCAGTTCTTC. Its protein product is CASSYSVAGYNEQFF.